This T cell receptor beta chain emerged from a study of blood T cell repertoires in COVID-19. With 2 bases removed from V and 2 bases from J, the gap between germline ends came to 6 bases. Germline CDR1 is MDHEN and CDR2 is SYDVKM. This CDR3 has 13 amino acids. Methods used by the authors: Estimated nucleated cell counts came from reference gene primer amplification. Profiling relied on immunoSEQ multiplex PCR, and the TCRdb table lists in-frame clones only, not all of them. D and trimming were read from the DNA, whereas the V and J calls and clone size are those reported in that table. The table lists roughly 170,000 clones, about 74% of them singletons.

The gene calls are TRBV28 and TRBJ2-5; D is ambiguous. The receptor was derived from a woman over 75 with acute or convalescent COVID-19. The material sequenced was peripheral blood. The CDR3 DNA reads as TGTGCCAGCAGTTTACCACAACAAGAGACCCAGTACTTC. Translated: CASSLPQQETQYF.